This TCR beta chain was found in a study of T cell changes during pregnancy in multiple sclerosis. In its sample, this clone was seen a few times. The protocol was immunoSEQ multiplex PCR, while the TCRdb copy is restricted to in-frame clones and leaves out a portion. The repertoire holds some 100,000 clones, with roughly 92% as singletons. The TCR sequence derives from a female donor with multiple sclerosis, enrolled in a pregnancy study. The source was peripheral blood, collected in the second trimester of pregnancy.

CDR3 loop: CAWGFGGYTF. In DNA form, the CDR3 reads TGTGCCTGGGGCTTCGGGGGCTACACCTTC. The chain recombines TRBV30 with TRBJ1-2; D is unclear. The CDR3 extends over 10 amino acids. V was trimmed by 5 bases and J by 8 bases, leaving 9 bases between them. CDR1 and CDR2 (germline): GTSNPN, SVGIG (reference sequence).